The 20 T cell receptor beta chains listed next were all sequenced from one sample in a study of shared clonotypes between healthy human individuals. Only in-frame clones appear in the TCRdb table, and some are missing; sequencing was by immunoSEQ multiplex PCR. The table includes a few million clones, approximately 93% detected once. The sample consisted of naive CD4+ T cells from PBMCs. Regarding subset: CD45RA+ positively selected. The receptors stem from a man between 18 and 29 years old in good health. Some clones in this sample may be carry-over from other donors' samples.

Remarks on this clone: This specimen includes other DNA sequences encoding the same CDR3. The rearrangement joins TRBV5-1 to TRBJ2-5; 8 bases agree with TRBD2. The junction had 9 bases not matched to a gene; V was cut back by 4 bases and J by 1 base. The CDR3 covers 16 residues. Germline values: CDR1 SGHRS, CDR2 YFSETQ. The CDR3 DNA reads as TGCGCCAGCAGCCCGGGGCCCGCGGGGGGCCAAGAGACCCAGTACTTC. Its translation: CASSPGPAGGQETQYF.

The chain has TRBV5-6 and TRBJ2-7, with TRBD2 matching over 9 bases. The J segment lost 2 bases and the V segment lost 4 bases, leaving 4 bases of the junction unmatched. There are 14 residues in the CDR3. Germline values: CDR1 SGHDT, CDR2 YYEEEE. CDR3 sequence: CASSQAGGTYEQYF. Here the CDR3 DNA reads TGTGCCAGCAGCCAGGCGGGGGGGACCTACGAGCAGTACTTC.

The chain employs TRBV5-1 and TRBJ2-5, with D maybe TRBD2 (6 bases). Germline CDR1 reads SGHRS; CDR2 reads YFSETQ. V dropped 4 bases and J dropped 5 bases, with 21 bases sitting between them. This CDR3 is built from 16 residues. CDR3 nucleotides: TGCGCCAGCAGCCGAAACCCAGGGTCGGGGGTCGAGACCCAGTACTTC. Amino acid sequence: CASSRNPGSGVETQYF.

The chain joins TRBV28 to TRBJ2-5; a possible D gene is TRBD1 (6 bases). V gave up 7 bases and J gave up 0 bases, with 18 bases separating them. The CDR3 covers 16 residues. From germline, CDR1 is MDHEN and CDR2 SYDVKM. CDR3 nucleotide sequence: TGTGCCAGCAACCTTCCTAACCGGGACAACCAAGAGACCCAGTACTTC. Translating gives CASNLPNRDNQETQYF.

The CDR3 here is CASSNLAGDGHEQFF. For the CDR3, the DNA is TGTGCCAGTAGTAATCTAGCGGGGGATGGTCATGAGCAGTTCTTC. This rearrangement joins TRBV19 to TRBJ2-1; 10 bases agree with TRBD2. The CDR3 has 15 amino acids. Germline values: CDR1 LNHDA, CDR2 SQIVND (reference sequence). With 4 bases clipped from V and 8 bases from J, the junction kept 8 bases outside the gene matches.

The rearrangement uses TRBV4-1 and TRBJ2-5; D is perhaps TRBD2 (5 bases). Germline CDR1 MGHRA, CDR2 YSYEKL. Trimming left V 1 base short and J 5 bases short, with 14 bases between. CDR3 length: 15 amino acids. CDR3 sequence reads: CASSQGRELAETQYF. For the CDR3, the DNA is TGCGCCAGCAGCCAAGGTCGGGAATTGGCGGAGACCCAGTACTTC.

The V call is TRBV5-1, the J call TRBJ1-1; 8 nucleotides agree with TRBD1. The trim removed 2 bases at V and 5 bases at J, leaving 8 bases unmatched. Per the germline V gene, CDR1 is SGHRS and CDR2 is YFSETQ. The CDR3 loop spans 15 amino acids. CDR3 residues: CASSFRDRGGTEAFF. The CDR3 DNA is TGCGCCAGCAGCTTTAGAGACAGGGGAGGTACTGAAGCTTTCTTT.

The rearrangement joins TRBV2 to TRBJ2-7, with D uncertain. The CDR3 has 11 residues. CDR1 SNHLY and CDR2 FYNNEI come from the germline V gene. Trimming shortened V by 6 bases and J by 4 bases, and 7 bases separated the two germline ends. Here the CDR3 reads CASRENYEQYF. CDR3 in DNA: TGTGCCAGCAGGGAGAATTACGAGCAGTACTTC. The whole variable domain, filled in from reference TRBV2 and TRBJ2-7, reads EPEVTQTPSHQVTQMGQEVILRCVPISNHLYFYWYRQILGQKVEFLVSFYNNEISEKSEIFDDQFSVERPDGSNFTLKIRSTKLEDSAMYFCASRENYEQYFGPGTRLTVT.

This sequence joins TRBV30 and TRBJ2-2; D unresolved. The germline CDR1 and CDR2 sequences are GTSNPN and SVGIG (reference sequence). Trimming removed 3 bases at V and 5 bases at J, with 16 bases between. The CDR3 totals 15 residues. CDR3 bases: TGTGCCTGGAGAGCTTCGGGCCGACGGACCGGGGAGCTGTTTTTT. Its translation is CAWRASGRRTGELFF.

This chain connects TRBV28 to TRBJ1-4, with TRBD1 as a possible D gene (6 bases). The germline gives CDR1 MDHEN, CDR2 SYDVKM. CDR3 length: 12 residues. V dropped 4 bases and J dropped 10 bases, with 10 bases sitting between them. Here the CDR3 reads CASSSRTVKLFF. The DNA of the CDR3 is TGTGCCAGCAGTTCTCGGACAGTAAAACTGTTTTTT.

This clone showed up just once. The CDR3 loop reads CASTALAGSPYNEQFF. The CDR3 bases are TGTGCCAGCACCGCCCTAGCGGGTTCCCCCTACAATGAGCAGTTCTTC. This rearrangement joins TRBV28 to TRBJ2-1, with 8 bases that match TRBD2. The CDR3 is 16 amino acids. V shed 7 bases, J shed 2 bases, and the junction held 10 bases outside the gene matches. The germline V gene has CDR1 MDHEN and CDR2 SYDVKM.

This chain connects TRBV7-8 to TRBJ2-7; D unclear. V lost 5 bases, J lost 2 bases, and 19 bases lay in between. The CDR3 consists of 16 residues. Germline loops: CDR1 SGHVS, CDR2 FQNEAQ. The CDR3 nucleotides read TGTGCCAGCAGCACTATCCGTCCGACGGGCGCCTACGAGCAGTACTTC. It is translated as CASSTIRPTGAYEQYF.

The rearrangement links TRBV18 to TRBJ2-2; possible D gene TRBD2, 5 bases. Germline values: CDR1 KGHSH, CDR2 LQKENI. This CDR3 has 16 amino acids. V lost 3 bases and J lost 3, with 14 bases in between. The CDR3 spells CASSPRRGLDTGELFF. The CDR3 DNA is TGTGCCAGCTCACCGAGGAGAGGGTTGGACACCGGGGAGCTGTTTTTT.

The chain employs TRBV9 and TRBJ1-5; D remains ambiguous. The CDR3 contains 18 residues. CDR1 SGDLS and CDR2 YYNGEE come from the germline V gene. The V end lost 4 bases, the J end lost 4 bases, and 24 bases lay between the germline ends. The CDR3 reads CASSPRCPWAGPNQPQHF. Here the CDR3 DNA reads TGTGCCAGCAGCCCCCGTTGCCCTTGGGCCGGACCTAATCAGCCCCAGCATTTT. The full variable domain, completed using reference TRBV9 and TRBJ1-5, is DSGVTQTPKHLITATGQRVTLRCSPRSGDLSVYWYQQSLDQGLQFLIQYYNGEERAKGNILERFSAQQFPDLHSELNLSSLELGDSALYFCASSPRCPWAGPNQPQHFGDGTRLSIL.

The rearrangement links TRBV7-2 to TRBJ2-7, with 9 positions matching TRBD1. CDR3 length: 15 residues. Per germline, CDR1 SGHTA and CDR2 FQGNSA. The V gene end was trimmed by 3 bases and the J gene end by 4 bases; junction bases not matched to a gene: 7. In DNA form, the CDR3 reads TGTGCCAGCAGCTTCTCCGGGACAGGGCGGTACGAGCAGTACTTC. Translating gives CASSFSGTGRYEQYF. Full variable domain (remainder filled in from reference TRBV7-2 and TRBJ2-7): GAGVSQSPSNKVTEKGKDVELRCDPISGHTALYWYRQSLGQGLEFLIYFQGNSAPDKSGLPSDRFSAERTGGSVSTLTIQRTQQEDSAVYLCASSFSGTGRYEQYFGPGTRLTVT.

The chain recombines TRBV7-2 with TRBJ2-3; D assignment may be TRBD1 or TRBD2 (5 bases each). This CDR3 comprises 16 residues. Germline V gene sequence: CDR1 SGHTA, CDR2 FQGNSA. V lost 7 bases, J lost 4 bases, and 21 bases lay in between. The CDR3 region has the DNA TGTGCCAGCACCCCATTTCAGGGCGGGCGCTCAGATACGCAGTATTTT. It encodes CASTPFQGGRSDTQYF.

This chain links TRBV11-3 with TRBJ2-1; 9 bases are a match to TRBD2. V was clipped by 5 bases and J by 0 bases; unmatched bases: 14. Germline loops: CDR1 SGHNT, CDR2 YENEEA. This CDR3 contains 19 residues. The DNA for the CDR3 is TGTGCCAGCAGCAAAAAGGCTAGCGGGAAGATCAACTCCTACAATGAGCAGTTCTTC. Its translation is CASSKKASGKINSYNEQFF. Full variable domain (remainder filled in from reference TRBV11-3 and TRBJ2-1): EAGVVQSPRYKIIEKKQPVAFWCNPISGHNTLYWYLQNLGQGPELLIRYENEEAVDDSQLPKDRFSAERLKGVDSTLKIQPAELGDSAVYLCASSKKASGKINSYNEQFFGPGTRLTVL.

V and J are TRBV11-2 and TRBJ2-7; no clear D. This CDR3 is built from 16 residues. V lost 2 bases and J lost 0, with 14 bases in between. CDR1 SGHAT and CDR2 FQNNGV come from the germline V gene. The CDR3 region is CASSLQSGGPSYEQYF. DNA for the CDR3: TGTGCCAGCAGCTTACAATCGGGTGGGCCCTCCTACGAGCAGTACTTC.

The CDR3 DNA follows: TGTGCCAGCAGTTCCCGAGGGAGGGCGGACAATACGCAGTATTTT. Its translation: CASSSRGRADNTQYF. The chain employs TRBV6-5 and TRBJ2-3; 7 bases align to TRBD2. Unmatched junction bases numbered 11, after V lost 4 bases and J lost 7 bases. Germline V gene sequence: CDR1 MNHEY, CDR2 SVGAGI. CDR3 length: 15 residues.

The V call is TRBV9, the J call TRBJ1-4; D possibly corresponds to TRBD1 (5 bases). Germline loops: CDR1 SGDLS, CDR2 YYNGEE. V gave up 2 bases and J gave up 8 bases, with 10 bases separating them. This CDR3 is 13 amino acids long. Here the CDR3 reads CASSVGTREKLFF. Here the CDR3 DNA reads TGTGCCAGCAGCGTTGGGACCAGGGAAAAACTGTTTTTT.